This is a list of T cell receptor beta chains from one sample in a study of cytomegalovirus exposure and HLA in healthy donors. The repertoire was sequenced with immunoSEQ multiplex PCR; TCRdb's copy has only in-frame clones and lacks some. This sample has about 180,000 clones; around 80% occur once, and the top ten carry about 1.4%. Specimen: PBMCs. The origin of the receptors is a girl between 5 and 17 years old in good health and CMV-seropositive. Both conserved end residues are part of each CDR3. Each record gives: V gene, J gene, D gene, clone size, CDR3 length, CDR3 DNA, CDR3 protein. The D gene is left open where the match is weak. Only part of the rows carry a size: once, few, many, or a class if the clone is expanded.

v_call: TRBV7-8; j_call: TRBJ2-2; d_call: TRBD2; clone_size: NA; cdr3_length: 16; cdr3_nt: TGTGCCAGCAGCTTACCCCCCCTAGCGGTCACCGGGGAGCTGTTTTTT; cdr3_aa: CASSLPPLAVTGELFF
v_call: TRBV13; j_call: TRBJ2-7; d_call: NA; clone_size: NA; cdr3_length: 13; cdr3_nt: TGTGCCAGCAGCCCGATACAGGGAAACGAGCAGTACTTC; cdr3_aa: CASSPIQGNEQYF
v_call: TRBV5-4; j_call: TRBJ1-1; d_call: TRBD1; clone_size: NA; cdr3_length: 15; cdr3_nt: TGTGCCAGCAGCTACGACTCGACAGGGAGCACTGAAGCTTTCTTT; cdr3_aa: CASSYDSTGSTEAFF
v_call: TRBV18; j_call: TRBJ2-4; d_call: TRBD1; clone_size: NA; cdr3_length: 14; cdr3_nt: TGTGCCAGCTACCGGACAGGGTCCGGGGACATTCAGTACTTC; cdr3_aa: CASYRTGSGDIQYF
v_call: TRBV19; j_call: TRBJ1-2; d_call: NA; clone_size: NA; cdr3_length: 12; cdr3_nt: TGTGCCAGTACTGAGTCCCACTATGGCTACACCTTC; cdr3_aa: CASTESHYGYTF
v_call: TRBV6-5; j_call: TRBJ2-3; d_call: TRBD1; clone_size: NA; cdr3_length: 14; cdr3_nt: TGTGCCAGCAGCCGACAGGGGAAACCAGATACGCAGTATTTT; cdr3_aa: CASSRQGKPDTQYF
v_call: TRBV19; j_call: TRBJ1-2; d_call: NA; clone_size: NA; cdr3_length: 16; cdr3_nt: TGTGCCAGTAGTCCCTCCGCCCAGACCCTAGTCTATGGCTACACCTTC; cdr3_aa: CASSPSAQTLVYGYTF
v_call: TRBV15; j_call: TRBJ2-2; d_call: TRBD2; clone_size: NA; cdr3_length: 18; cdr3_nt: TGTGCCACCAGCACAGAGGGACTAGCGGGAAAGAACACCGGGGAGCTGTTTTTT; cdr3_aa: CATSTEGLAGKNTGELFF
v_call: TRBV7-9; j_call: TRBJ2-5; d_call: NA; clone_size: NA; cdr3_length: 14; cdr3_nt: TGTGCCAGCAGCTATCCTAGCAGGCAAGAGACCCAGTACTTC; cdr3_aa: CASSYPSRQETQYF
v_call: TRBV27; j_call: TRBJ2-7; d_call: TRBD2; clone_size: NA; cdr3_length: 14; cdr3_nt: TGTGCCAGCAGTTTGGTGGGAGGGCCCAACGAGCAGTACTTC; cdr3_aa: CASSLVGGPNEQYF
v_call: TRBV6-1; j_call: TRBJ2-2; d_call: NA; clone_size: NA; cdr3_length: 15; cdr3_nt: TGTGCCAGCAGTCCTAAACTAGCTAACACCGGGGAGCTGTTTTTT; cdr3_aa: CASSPKLANTGELFF
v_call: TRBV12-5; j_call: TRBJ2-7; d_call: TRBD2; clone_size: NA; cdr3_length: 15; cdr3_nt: TGTGCTAGTGGTACAAAGCGGGGCAGTTTTGGGGAGCAGTACTTC; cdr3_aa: CASGTKRGSFGEQYF
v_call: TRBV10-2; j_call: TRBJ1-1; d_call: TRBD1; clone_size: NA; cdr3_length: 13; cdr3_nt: TGCGCCAGCACTGGACAGGGGGGCACTGAAGCTTTCTTT; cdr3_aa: CASTGQGGTEAFF
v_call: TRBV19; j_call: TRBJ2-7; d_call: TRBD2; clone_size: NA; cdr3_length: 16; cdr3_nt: TGTGCCAGTAGTATAGATCTGGCTAGCGGGAGCTACGAGCAGTACTTC; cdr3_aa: CASSIDLASGSYEQYF
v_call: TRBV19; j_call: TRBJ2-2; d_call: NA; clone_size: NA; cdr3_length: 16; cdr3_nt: TGTGCCAGTAGTATAGCTTGGGGAGCGAACACCGGGGAGCTGTTTTTT; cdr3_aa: CASSIAWGANTGELFF
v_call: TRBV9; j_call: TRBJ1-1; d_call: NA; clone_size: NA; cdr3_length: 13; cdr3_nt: TGTGCCAGCAGCCCAGTCCCGAACACTGAAGCTTTCTTT; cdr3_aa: CASSPVPNTEAFF
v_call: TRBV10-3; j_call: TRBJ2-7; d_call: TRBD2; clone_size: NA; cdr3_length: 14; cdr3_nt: TGTGCCATCAGGGGACTAGCGGGAGTGAGTGAGCAGTACTTC; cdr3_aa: CAIRGLAGVSEQYF
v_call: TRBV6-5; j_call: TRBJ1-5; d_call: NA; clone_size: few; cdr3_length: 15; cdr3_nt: TGTGCCAGCAGGAGGGGCAGGGGTGGGCATCAGCCCCAGCATTTT; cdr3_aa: CASRRGRGGHQPQHF